The 4 T cell receptor beta chains reported below all come from one sample, sequenced in a study of T-cell reconstitution after alpha-beta-depleted transplantation in children. This sample's TCRbeta library carried unique molecular identifier barcodes. TCRdb re-derived calls from the PCR reads in MiXCR, one entry per CDR3 protein. The profile shows about 610,000 distinct CDR3 sequences, roughly a tenth of them singletons. The sequenced sample was PBMCs from the stem cell graft donor, obtained from the stem cell graft. Receptors were obtained from a human donor who donated a stem cell graft to a child with acute myeloid leukemia.

This clonotype was observed a handful of times. This chain links TRBV6-1 with TRBJ2-1; D might be TRBD1 (5 bases). CDR1 and CDR2 from the germline V gene are MNHNS and SASEGT. The germline V and J ends were trimmed by 1 base and 2 bases, with 9 bases remaining between them. The CDR3 extends over 15 amino acids. The chain's CDR3 is CASSEEGDPYNEQFF. CDR3 coding DNA: TGTGCCAGCAGTGAAGAAGGGGATCCCTACAATGAGCAGTTCTTC.

This clonotype showed up just a few times. V and J are TRBV11-2 and TRBJ2-2, with TRBD2 matching over 8 bases. Germline V gene lookup returns CDR1 SGHAT and CDR2 FQNNGV. The trim removed 1 base at V and 2 bases at J, leaving 6 bases unmatched. This CDR3 comprises 17 residues. The CDR3, as DNA: TGTGCCAGCAGCTTAGTATTAGCGGGGACTAACACCGGGGAGCTGTTTTTT. The encoded protein is CASSLVLAGTNTGELFF.

This clonotype was recorded many times. The chain couples TRBV27 to TRBJ2-3; 7 bases fit TRBD2. CDR1 MNHEY and CDR2 SMNVEV come from the germline V gene (reference sequence). V shed 7 bases and J 4 bases; nucleotides not matched to a gene: 8. CDR3 length equals 14 residues. The chain's CDR3 is CASKGSGFADTQYF. CDR3 coding DNA: TGTGCCAGCAAGGGTAGCGGGTTCGCAGATACGCAGTATTTT.

J is TRBJ2-7 and V is TRBV12-3 or TRBV12-4; TRBD2 matches 10 bases. This CDR3 is built from 16 residues. Trimming cost V 6 bases and J 4 bases; bases outside gene matches: 12. As DNA, the CDR3 is TGTGCCAGCAGCCCCATCCTTAGCGGGAGGTATTACGAGCAGTACTTC. Its translation: CASSPILSGRYYEQYF.